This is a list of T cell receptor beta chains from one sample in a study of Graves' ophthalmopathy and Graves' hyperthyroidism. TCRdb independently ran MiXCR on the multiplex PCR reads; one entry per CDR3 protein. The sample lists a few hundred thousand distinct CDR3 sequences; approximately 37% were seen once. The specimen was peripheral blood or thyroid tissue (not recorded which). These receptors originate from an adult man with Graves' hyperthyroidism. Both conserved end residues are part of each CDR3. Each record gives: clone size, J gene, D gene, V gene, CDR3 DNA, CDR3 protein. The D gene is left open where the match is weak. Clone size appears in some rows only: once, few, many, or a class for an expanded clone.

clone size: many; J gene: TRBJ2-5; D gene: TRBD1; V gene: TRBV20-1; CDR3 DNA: TGCAGTGCTAGCCCGACAGGGTGGGAGACCCAGTACTTC; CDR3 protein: CSASPTGWETQYF
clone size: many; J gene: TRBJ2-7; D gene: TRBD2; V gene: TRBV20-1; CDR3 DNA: TGCAGTGCTAGCGGGGAGGGGCGAGAGCAGTACTTC; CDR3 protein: CSASGEGREQYF
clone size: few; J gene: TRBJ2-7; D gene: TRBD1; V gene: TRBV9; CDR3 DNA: TGTGCCAGCAGCTCTCCCAGAGGGGGGACAGGGGGCTTCTACGAGCAGTACTTC; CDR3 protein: CASSSPRGGTGGFYEQYF
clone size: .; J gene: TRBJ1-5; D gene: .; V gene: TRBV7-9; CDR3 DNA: TGTGCCAGCAGCTCTAGCGGAAGCCGGTGGGAGACCCAGCATTTT; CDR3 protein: CASSSSGSRWETQHF
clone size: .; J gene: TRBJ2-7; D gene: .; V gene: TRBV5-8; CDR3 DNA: TGTGCCAGCAGCTTGGTAACCGTATTTCCCTACGAGCAGTACTTC; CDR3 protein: CASSLVTVFPYEQYF
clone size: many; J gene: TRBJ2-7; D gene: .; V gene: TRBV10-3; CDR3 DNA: TGTGCCATCAGTGATCTTTACGAGCAGTACTTC; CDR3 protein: CAISDLYEQYF
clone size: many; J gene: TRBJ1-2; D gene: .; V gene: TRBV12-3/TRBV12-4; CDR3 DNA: TGTGCCAGCAGTTGGAAAGAAGGCTACACCTTC; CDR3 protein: CASSWKEGYTF
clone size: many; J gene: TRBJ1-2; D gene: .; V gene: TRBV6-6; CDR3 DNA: TGTGCCAGCAGAGCCACCTATGGCTACACCTTC; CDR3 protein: CASRATYGYTF
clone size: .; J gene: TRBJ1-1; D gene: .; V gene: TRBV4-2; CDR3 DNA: TGTGCCAGCAGCCATAATCTTGCGGCGGACACTGAAGCTTTCTTT; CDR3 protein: CASSHNLAADTEAFF
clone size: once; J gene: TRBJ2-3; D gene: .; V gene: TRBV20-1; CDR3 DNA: TGCAGTGCCCGTTTGTTAGGAGATACGCAGTATTTT; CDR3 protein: CSARLLGDTQYF
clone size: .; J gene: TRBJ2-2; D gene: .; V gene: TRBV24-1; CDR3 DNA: TGTGCCACCAGTGATTCCAAGTCAGGGATAAACACCGGGGAGCTGTTTTTT; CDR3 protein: CATSDSKSGINTGELFF
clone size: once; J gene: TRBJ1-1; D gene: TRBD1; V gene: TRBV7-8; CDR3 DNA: TGTGCCAGCAGCGCTTCGGGGACAGGGAACACTGAAGCTTTCTTT; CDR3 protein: CASSASGTGNTEAFF
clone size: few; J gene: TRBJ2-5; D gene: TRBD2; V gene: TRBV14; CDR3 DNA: TGTGCCAGCAGCCAATCGTATCGAGCGGGGGGCCAAGAGACCCAGTACTTC; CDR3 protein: CASSQSYRAGGQETQYF
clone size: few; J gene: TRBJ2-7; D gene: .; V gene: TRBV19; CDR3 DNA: TGTGCCAGTAGTATTGCTTCCAACTACGAGCAGTACTTC; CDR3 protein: CASSIASNYEQYF
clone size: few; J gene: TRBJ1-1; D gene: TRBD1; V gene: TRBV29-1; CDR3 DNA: TGCAGCGTTGTCCGGGACAGGGGCAACACTGAAGCTTTCTTT; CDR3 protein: CSVVRDRGNTEAFF
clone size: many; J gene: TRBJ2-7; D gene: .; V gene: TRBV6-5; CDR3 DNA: TGTGCCAGCAGCCAGGGGGGAGGCTACGAGCAGTACTTC; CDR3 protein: CASSQGGGYEQYF
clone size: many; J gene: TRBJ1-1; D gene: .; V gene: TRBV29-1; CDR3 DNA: TGCAGCGTTGATCCTGACGGTACAATGAACACTGAAGCTTTCTTT; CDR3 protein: CSVDPDGTMNTEAFF
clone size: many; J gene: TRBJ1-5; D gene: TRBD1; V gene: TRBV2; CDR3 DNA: TGTGCCAGTAGGACAGGATCTGGCAGCAATCAGCCCCAGCATTTT; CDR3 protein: CASRTGSGSNQPQHF
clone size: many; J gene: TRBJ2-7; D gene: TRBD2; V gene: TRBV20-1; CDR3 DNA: TGCAGTGCTAGAGATAGAGGAGTTACCGGGACTAGCGGAACCTACGAGCAGTACTTC; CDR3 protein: CSARDRGVTGTSGTYEQYF
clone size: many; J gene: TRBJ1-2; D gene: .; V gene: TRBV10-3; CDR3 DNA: TGTGCCATCAGCCCCGGCCCCCTCAGGGGCTACACCTTC; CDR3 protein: CAISPGPLRGYTF
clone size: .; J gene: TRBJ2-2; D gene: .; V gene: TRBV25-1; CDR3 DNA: TGTGCCAGCAGTGAAGTGTCCAGTGTGGCCGGGGAGCTGTTTTTT; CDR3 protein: CASSEVSSVAGELFF
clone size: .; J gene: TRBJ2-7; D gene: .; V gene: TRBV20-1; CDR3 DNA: TGCAGTGCATCCAGCAGGAGTACAAACGAGCAGTACTTC; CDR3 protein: CSASSRSTNEQYF
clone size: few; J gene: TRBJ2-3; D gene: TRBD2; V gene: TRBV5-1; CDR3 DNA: TGTGCCAGTAGCTTCGGAGCGGGAACCTCAGATACGCAGTATTTT; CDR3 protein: CASSFGAGTSDTQYF
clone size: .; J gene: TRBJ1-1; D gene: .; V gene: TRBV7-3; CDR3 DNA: TGTGTCAGCAGCTTAGGGGTAGATACTGAAGCTTTCTTT; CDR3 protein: CVSSLGVDTEAFF